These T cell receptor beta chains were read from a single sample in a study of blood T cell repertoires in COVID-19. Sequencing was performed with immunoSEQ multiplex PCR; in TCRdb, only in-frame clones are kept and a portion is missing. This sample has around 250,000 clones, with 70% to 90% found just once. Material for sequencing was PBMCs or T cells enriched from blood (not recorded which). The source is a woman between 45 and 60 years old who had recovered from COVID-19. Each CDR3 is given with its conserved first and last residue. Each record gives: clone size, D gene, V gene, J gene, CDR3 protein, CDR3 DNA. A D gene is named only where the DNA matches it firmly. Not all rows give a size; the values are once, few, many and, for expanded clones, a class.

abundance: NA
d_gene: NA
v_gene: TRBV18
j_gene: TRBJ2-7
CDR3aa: CASSPLASSVQYF
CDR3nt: TGTGCCAGCTCACCTCTAGCCTCGTCAGTGCAGTACTTC

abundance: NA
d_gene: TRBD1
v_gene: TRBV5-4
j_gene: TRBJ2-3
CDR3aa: CASSSLGQGRTDTQYF
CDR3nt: TGTGCCAGCAGCTCCCTCGGACAGGGACGCACAGATACGCAGTATTTT

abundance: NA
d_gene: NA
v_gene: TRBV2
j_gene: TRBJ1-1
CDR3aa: CASGTYTEAFF
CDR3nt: TGTGCCAGCGGGACTTACACTGAAGCTTTCTTT

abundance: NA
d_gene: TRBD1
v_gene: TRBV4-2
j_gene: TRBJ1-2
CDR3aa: CASIERAGGYYGYTF
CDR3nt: TGTGCCAGCATCGAAAGGGCAGGGGGGTACTATGGCTACACCTTC

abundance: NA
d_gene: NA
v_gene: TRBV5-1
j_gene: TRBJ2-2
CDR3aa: CASSLEGVGTGELFF
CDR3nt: TGCGCCAGCAGCTTGGAAGGGGTGGGCACCGGGGAGCTGTTTTTT

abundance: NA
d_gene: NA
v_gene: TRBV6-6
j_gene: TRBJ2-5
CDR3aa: CASTDGAGQQETQYF
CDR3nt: TGTGCCAGCACCGACGGGGCGGGACAGCAAGAGACCCAGTACTTC

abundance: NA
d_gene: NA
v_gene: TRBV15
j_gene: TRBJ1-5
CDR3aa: CATSRDPTQPQHF
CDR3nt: TGTGCCACCAGCAGAGATCCGACACAGCCCCAGCATTTT

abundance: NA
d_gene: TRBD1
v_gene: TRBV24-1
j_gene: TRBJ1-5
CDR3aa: CATSKTGGWDQPQHF
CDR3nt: TGTGCCACCAGTAAGACAGGGGGATGGGATCAGCCCCAGCATTTT

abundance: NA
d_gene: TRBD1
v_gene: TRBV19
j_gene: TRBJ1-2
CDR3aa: CASSIVPDRGGYTF
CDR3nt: TGTGCCAGTAGTATTGTACCGGACAGGGGTGGCTACACCTTC

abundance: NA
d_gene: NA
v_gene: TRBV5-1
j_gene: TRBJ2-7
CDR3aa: CASSLDLGRRDEQYF
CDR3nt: TGCGCCAGCAGCTTGGATCTGGGCAGGAGGGACGAGCAGTACTTC

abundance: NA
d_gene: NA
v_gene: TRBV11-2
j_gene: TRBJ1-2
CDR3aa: CASSFWGVYGYTF
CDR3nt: TGTGCCAGCAGCTTCTGGGGAGTTTATGGCTACACCTTC

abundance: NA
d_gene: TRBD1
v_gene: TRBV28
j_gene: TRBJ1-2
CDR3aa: CASSFRGRGHGYTF
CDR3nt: TGTGCCAGCAGTTTTCGCGGCAGGGGGCATGGCTACACCTTC

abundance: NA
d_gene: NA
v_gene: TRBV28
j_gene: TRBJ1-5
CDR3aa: CASSLGGDQPQHF
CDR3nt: TGTGCCAGCAGTTTGGGCGGGGATCAGCCCCAGCATTTT

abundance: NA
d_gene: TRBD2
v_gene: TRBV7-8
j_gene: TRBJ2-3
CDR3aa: CASSLLGTSGFSTDTQYF
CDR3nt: TGTGCCAGCAGCCTACTGGGGACTAGCGGGTTTAGCACAGATACGCAGTATTTT

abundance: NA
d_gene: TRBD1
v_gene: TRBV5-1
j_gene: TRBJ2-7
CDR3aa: CASSTDRGQVYEQYF
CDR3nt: TGCGCCAGCAGCACGGACAGGGGGCAAGTTTACGAGCAGTACTTC

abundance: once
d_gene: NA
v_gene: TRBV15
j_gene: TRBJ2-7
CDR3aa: CATSRAPLGGYEQYF
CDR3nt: TGTGCCACCAGCAGAGCTCCATTGGGGGGTTACGAGCAGTACTTC

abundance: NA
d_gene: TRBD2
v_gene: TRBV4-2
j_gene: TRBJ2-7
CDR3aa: CASSQDGASGSYEQYF
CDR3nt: TGTGCCAGCAGCCAAGATGGTGCTAGCGGGAGTTACGAGCAGTACTTC

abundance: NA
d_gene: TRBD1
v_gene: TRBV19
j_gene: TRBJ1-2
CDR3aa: CASSRDRGTNYGYTF
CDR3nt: TGTGCCAGTAGTAGGGACAGGGGGACTAACTATGGCTACACCTTC

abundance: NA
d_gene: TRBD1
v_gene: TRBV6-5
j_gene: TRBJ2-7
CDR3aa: CASRPGTGGYYEQYF
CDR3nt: TGTGCCAGCAGGCCCGGGACAGGGGGGTATTACGAGCAGTACTTC

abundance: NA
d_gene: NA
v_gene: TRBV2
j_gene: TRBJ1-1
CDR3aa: CASSTDWISQAGAFF
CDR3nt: TGTGCCAGCAGCACGGACTGGATAAGCCAGGCAGGAGCTTTCTTT

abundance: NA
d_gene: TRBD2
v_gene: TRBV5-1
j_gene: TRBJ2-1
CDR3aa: CASSSGTSGTIQFF
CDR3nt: TGCGCCAGCAGCTCCGGGACTAGCGGGACGATACAGTTCTTC

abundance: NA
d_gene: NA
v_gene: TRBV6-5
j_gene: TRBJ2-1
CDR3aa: CASSLLGATNEQFF
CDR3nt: TGTGCCAGCAGTCTCCTGGGGGCAACGAATGAGCAGTTCTTC

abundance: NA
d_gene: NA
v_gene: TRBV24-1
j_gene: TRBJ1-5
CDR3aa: CATSDSGGNQPQHF
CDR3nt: TGTGCCACCAGTGATTCTGGAGGGAATCAGCCCCAGCATTTT

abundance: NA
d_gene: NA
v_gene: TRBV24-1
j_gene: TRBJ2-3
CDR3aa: CATSDFVLDTQYF
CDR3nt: TGTGCCACCAGTGATTTCGTACTGGATACGCAGTATTTT

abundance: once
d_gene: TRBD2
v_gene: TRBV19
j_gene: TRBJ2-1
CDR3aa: CASSILAGDSGEQFF
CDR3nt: TGTGCCAGTAGTATACTGGCGGGAGACAGTGGTGAGCAGTTCTTC

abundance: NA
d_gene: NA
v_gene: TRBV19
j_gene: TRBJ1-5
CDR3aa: CASSIGGHSNQPQHF
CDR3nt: TGTGCCAGTAGTATAGGTGGGCACAGCAATCAGCCCCAGCATTTT

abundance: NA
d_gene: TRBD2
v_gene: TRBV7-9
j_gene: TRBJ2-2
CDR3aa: CASSLGGSAGELFF
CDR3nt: TGTGCCAGCAGCTTAGGCGGGAGTGCCGGGGAGCTGTTTTTT

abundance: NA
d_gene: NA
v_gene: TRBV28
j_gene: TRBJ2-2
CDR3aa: CASSLRTANTGELFF
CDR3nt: TGTGCCAGCAGTCTAAGGACAGCGAACACCGGGGAGCTGTTTTTT

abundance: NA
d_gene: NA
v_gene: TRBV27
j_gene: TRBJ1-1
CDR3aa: CASSWERAGARAFF
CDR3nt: TGTGCCAGCAGTTGGGAAAGGGCGGGCGCTCGAGCTTTCTTT

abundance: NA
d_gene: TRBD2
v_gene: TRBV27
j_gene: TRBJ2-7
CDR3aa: CASSQLAPLEQYF
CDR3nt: TGTGCCAGCAGCCAACTAGCGCCCCTCGAGCAGTACTTC

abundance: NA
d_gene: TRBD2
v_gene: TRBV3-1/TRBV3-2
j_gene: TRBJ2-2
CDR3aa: CASSQNGLAGAGELFF
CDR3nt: TGTGCCAGCAGCCAAAACGGACTAGCGGGAGCGGGGGAGCTGTTTTTT

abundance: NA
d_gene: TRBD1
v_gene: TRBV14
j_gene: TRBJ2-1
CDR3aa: CASSHPRARGRPEQFF
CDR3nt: TGTGCCAGCAGCCATCCCCGTGCCAGGGGGCGCCCTGAGCAGTTCTTC

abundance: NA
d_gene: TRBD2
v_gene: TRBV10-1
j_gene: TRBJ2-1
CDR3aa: CASSGPRLAGVHYNEQFF
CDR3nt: TGCGCCAGCAGTGGGCCCCGACTAGCGGGAGTACACTACAATGAGCAGTTCTTC

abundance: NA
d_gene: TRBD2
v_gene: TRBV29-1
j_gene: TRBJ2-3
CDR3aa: CSVDAGGQRDTQYF
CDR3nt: TGCAGCGTTGATGCGGGGGGCCAGAGAGATACGCAGTATTTT

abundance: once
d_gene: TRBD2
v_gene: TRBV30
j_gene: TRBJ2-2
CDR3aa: CAWSDPTGLAGGLNTGELFF
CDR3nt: TGTGCCTGGAGTGACCCCACGGGACTAGCGGGAGGCTTGAACACCGGGGAGCTGTTTTTT

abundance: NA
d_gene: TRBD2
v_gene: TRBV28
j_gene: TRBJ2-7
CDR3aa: CASSLLAGLTYEQYF
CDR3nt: TGTGCCAGCAGTTTATTAGCGGGTTTAACCTACGAGCAGTACTTC

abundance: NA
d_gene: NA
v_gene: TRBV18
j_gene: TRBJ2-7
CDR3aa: CASSPQGWEQYF
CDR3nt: TGTGCCAGCTCACCTCAGGGATGGGAGCAGTACTTC

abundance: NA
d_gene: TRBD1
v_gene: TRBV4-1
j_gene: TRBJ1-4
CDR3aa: CASSPGQVREKLFF
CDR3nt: TGCGCCAGCAGCCCGGGACAGGTCCGTGAAAAACTGTTTTTT

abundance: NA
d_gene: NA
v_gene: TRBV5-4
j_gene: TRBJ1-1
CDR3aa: CASSSNRDTEAFF
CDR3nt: TGTGCCAGCAGCTCTAACAGGGACACTGAAGCTTTCTTT

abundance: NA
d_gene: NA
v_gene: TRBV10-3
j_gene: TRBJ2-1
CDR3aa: CAISEGQRNNEQFF
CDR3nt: TGTGCCATCAGTGAGGGACAGCGCAACAATGAGCAGTTCTTC

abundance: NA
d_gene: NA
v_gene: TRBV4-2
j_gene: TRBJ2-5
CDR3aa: CASSQDRDYPQETQYF
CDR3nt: TGTGCCAGCAGCCAAGATAGAGACTACCCACAAGAGACCCAGTACTTC

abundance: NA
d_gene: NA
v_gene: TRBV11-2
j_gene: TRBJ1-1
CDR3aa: CASSLETMGGGTEAFF
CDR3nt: TGTGCCAGCAGCTTAGAAACTATGGGGGGGGGCACTGAAGCTTTCTTT

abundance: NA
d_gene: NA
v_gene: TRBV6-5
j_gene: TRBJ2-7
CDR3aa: CASTPGDIPYEQYF
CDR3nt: TGTGCCAGCACCCCAGGGGATATCCCCTACGAGCAGTACTTC

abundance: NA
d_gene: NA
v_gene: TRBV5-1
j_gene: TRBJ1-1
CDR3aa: CASSLGWIGRDTEAFF
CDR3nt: TGCGCCAGCAGCTTGGGGTGGATAGGGAGAGACACTGAAGCTTTCTTT

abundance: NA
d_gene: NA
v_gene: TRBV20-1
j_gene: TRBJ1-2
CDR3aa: CSARGPTGDTF
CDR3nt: TGCAGTGCTAGGGGGCCCACTGGCGACACCTTC

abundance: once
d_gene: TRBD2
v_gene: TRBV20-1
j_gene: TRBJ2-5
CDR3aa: CSASSGMGTQYF
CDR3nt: TGCAGTGCTAGTAGCGGGATGGGGACCCAGTACTTC

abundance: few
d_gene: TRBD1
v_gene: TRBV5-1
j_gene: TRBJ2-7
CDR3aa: CASSPTASGQGFYEQYF
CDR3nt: TGCGCCAGCAGCCCTACTGCGTCGGGACAGGGCTTCTACGAGCAGTACTTC

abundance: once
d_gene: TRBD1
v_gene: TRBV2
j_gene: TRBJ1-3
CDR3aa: CASSRDRGGNTIYF
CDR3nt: TGTGCCAGCAGCCGGGACAGGGGTGGAAACACCATATATTTT